The 27 T cell receptor beta chains below all came from one sample that was sequenced in a study of radiation and T cells in renal cell carcinoma. The method was immunoSEQ multiplex PCR; TCRdb's version includes in-frame clones alone and lacks a portion of them. The data contain approximately 140,000 clones, less than 90% of them singletons. Time point in this sample: baseline pretreatment blood. Treatment specified: 15 Gy SBRT to primary tumor, nephrectomy 4 weeks later. This specimen was blood, taken from a patient whose treatment included radiotherapy and nephrectomy. These receptors came from a woman aged 50 to 65 with renal cell carcinoma.

The CDR3 DNA is TGTGCCAGCAGCTTGGCAGGCTCCGGGACAAACACCATATATTTT. It encodes CASSLAGSGTNTIYF. The chain combines TRBV5-5 with TRBJ1-3; tentatively, D is TRBD1 (5 bases). This CDR3 spans 15 amino acids. Germline V lookup: CDR1 SGHKS, CDR2 YYEKEE (reference sequence). V dropped 0 bases and J dropped 6 bases, with 13 bases sitting between them.

The rearrangement links TRBV5-6 to TRBJ2-7; the match to TRBD2 covers 11 bases. Germline V gene lookup returns CDR1 SGHDT and CDR2 YYEEEE. J lost 6 bases, V lost 1 base, and 3 bases had no gene match. This CDR3 contains 14 residues. The CDR3 coding sequence is TGTGCCAGCAGCTTGTCAGGACTAGCGGGCGAGCAGTACTTC. Its protein is CASSLSGLAGEQYF.

This clone was counted between two and nine times. The chain employs TRBV2 and TRBJ1-1; 9 nucleotides agree with TRBD1. The J segment lost 6 bases and the V segment lost 4 bases, leaving 6 bases of the junction unmatched. The CDR3 has 14 amino acids. Germline CDR1 and CDR2: SNHLY and FYNNEI. The CDR3 spells CASSGGQGIAEAFF. As DNA, the CDR3 is TGTGCCAGCAGTGGGGGACAGGGAATCGCTGAAGCTTTCTTT.

This clone has just a few counts. The chain joins TRBV19 to TRBJ1-2; TRBD1 might be the D (5 bases). CDR3 length: 13 residues. From germline, CDR1 is LNHDA and CDR2 SQIVND (reference sequence). Trimming removed 3 bases at V and 4 bases at J, with 9 bases between. CDR3 nucleotide sequence: TGTGCCAGTAGTATGTTTGGGGGCTATGGCTACACCTTC. This sequence encodes CASSMFGGYGYTF. The full variable domain, with the rest looked up from reference TRBV19 and TRBJ1-2, is DGGITQSPKYLFRKEGQNVTLSCEQNLNHDAMYWYRQDPGQGLRLIYYSQIVNDFQKGDIAEGYSVSREKKESFPLTVTSAQKNPTAFYLCASSMFGGYGYTFGSGTRLTVV.

The chain couples TRBV5-1 to TRBJ2-5; D perhaps matches TRBD2 (5 bases). The CDR3 contains 11 residues. Trimming took off 5 bases at V and 3 bases at J, with 5 bases between the two ends. Germline values: CDR1 SGHRS, CDR2 YFSETQ. Here the CDR3 DNA reads TGCGCCAGCAGGAGGGAAGAGACCCAGTACTTC. This encodes CASRREETQYF.

The chain is built from TRBV29-1 and TRBJ1-5, with D possibly being TRBD1 (5 bases). With 4 bases removed from V and 8 bases from J, the gap between germline ends came to 18 bases. The germline CDR1 and CDR2 sequences are SQVTM and ANQGSEA. There are 14 residues in the CDR3. DNA of the CDR3: TGCAGCGTTGGAAGTGTTGCAGGGACGGAGCCCCAGCATTTT. It translates to CSVGSVAGTEPQHF. The entire variable domain, with the rest obtained from reference TRBV29-1 and TRBJ1-5, is as follows: SAVISQKPSRDICQRGTSLTIQCQVDSQVTMMFWYRQQPGQSLTLIATANQGSEATYESGFVIDKFPISRPNLTFSTLTVSNMSPEDSSIYLCSVGSVAGTEPQHFGDGTRLSIL.

The V call is TRBV2, the J call TRBJ1-4, with D hard to call. Germline assignment: CDR1 SNHLY and CDR2 FYNNEI. The V end lost 8 bases, the J end lost 11 bases, and 18 bases lay between the germline ends. This CDR3 has 13 residues. CDR3 loop: CASEESAPRKLFF. DNA of the CDR3: TGTGCCAGCGAGGAATCCGCACCGCGGAAACTGTTTTTT.

The chain is built from TRBV4-3 and TRBJ2-1; the D gene is possibly TRBD2 (6 bases). The V gene's germline CDR1 is LGHNA and CDR2 YSLEER. This CDR3 spans 15 amino acids. The ends were cut back, 0 bases at V and 3 bases at J, with 9 bases in the middle. The CDR3 loop is CASSQEGGNYNEQFF. For the CDR3, the DNA is TGCGCCAGCAGCCAAGAAGGCGGGAACTACAATGAGCAGTTCTTC.

J is TRBJ1-4 and V is TRBV6-5; D is unclear. Looked up from germline, CDR1 is MNHEY and CDR2 is SVGAGI. CDR3 size: 12 residues. V dropped 6 bases and J dropped 7 bases, with 9 bases sitting between them. DNA for the CDR3: TGTGCCAGCAGGGGCGTGGGTGAAAAACTGTTTTTT. Its translation is CASRGVGEKLFF.

The chain couples TRBV18 to TRBJ2-7; 7 nucleotides align to TRBD1. This CDR3 spans 14 amino acids. Trimming at V came to 6 bases and at J to 6 bases, leaving 11 bases not matched to a gene. In germline, CDR1 is KGHSH, CDR2 LQKENI. CDR3 sequence: CASSPGQPSGEQYF. The CDR3 DNA reads as TGTGCCAGCTCTCCGGGACAGCCCTCGGGCGAGCAGTACTTC. The full variable domain, in which reference TRBV18 and TRBJ2-7 provide the parts outside the CDR3, is NAGVMQNPRHLVRRRGQEARLRCSPMKGHSHVYWYRQLPEEGLKFMVYLQKENIIDESGMPKERFSAEFPKEGPSILRIQQVVRGDSAAYFCASSPGQPSGEQYFGPGTRLTVT.

The sample holds a few counts of this clone. The rearrangement uses TRBV5-1 and TRBJ2-7, with 14 bases that match TRBD2. This CDR3 has 15 amino acids. The V gene's germline CDR1 is SGHRS and CDR2 YFSETQ. The V segment lost 4 bases and the J segment 7 bases; nucleotides outside the gene matches: 7. For the CDR3, the DNA is TGCGCCAGCAGCCCTGGACTAGCGGGAGGACGGGAGCAGTACTTC. Its translation is CASSPGLAGGREQYF.

This chain links TRBV19 with TRBJ2-1; 8 bases match TRBD2. This CDR3 region has 15 residues. The ends lost 6 bases at V and 0 bases at J; junction bases unmatched: 4. Looked up from germline, CDR1 is LNHDA and CDR2 is SQIVND (reference sequence). This CDR3 is CASRQRGSSYNEQFF. Written as DNA, the CDR3 is TGTGCCAGTAGACAGCGGGGGAGCTCCTACAATGAGCAGTTCTTC.

This chain joins TRBV6-1 and TRBJ1-4; a possible D gene is TRBD1 (5 bases). Trimming stripped 4 bases from V and 2 bases from J, with 11 bases between. This CDR3 has 15 residues. Germline CDR1 reads MNHNS; CDR2 reads SASEGT. Here the CDR3 reads CASSVVRGTNEKLFF. The CDR3 DNA reads TGTGCCAGCAGTGTCGTAAGGGGTACTAATGAAAAACTGTTTTTT.

The chain links TRBV6-5 to TRBJ1-1; 10 bases match TRBD1. V lost 6 bases and J lost 5; bases outside the gene matches: 9. The germline CDR1 and CDR2 sequences are MNHEY and SVGAGI. The CDR3 has 15 residues. The CDR3 sequence: CASSNPGQGSTEAFF. CDR3 DNA: TGTGCCAGCAGCAATCCGGGACAGGGGAGTACTGAAGCTTTCTTT.

The CDR3 nucleotides read TGCGCCAGCAGCGCCTCTTATACTCGAGGTCCCACTGAAGCTTTCTTT. Its translation: CASSASYTRGPTEAFF. The gene calls are TRBV4-1 and TRBJ1-1, with D unresolved. V shed 5 bases and J shed 4 bases, with 20 bases lying between them. CDR3 length: 16 residues. Germline CDR1 reads MGHRA; CDR2 reads YSYEKL.

The rearrangement joins TRBV5-6 to TRBJ2-1; a possible D gene is TRBD1 (6 bases). The CDR3 sequence is 13 residues long. V was trimmed by 3 bases and J by 7 bases, leaving 11 bases between them. CDR1 and CDR2 from the germline V gene are SGHDT and YYEEEE. The CDR3 region is CASSYDRLNEQFF. CDR3 DNA sequence: TGTGCCAGCAGCTACGACAGGTTGAATGAGCAGTTCTTC.

The chain is built from TRBV10-3 and TRBJ2-7, with D perhaps matching TRBD1 (5 bases). V was cut by 3 bases and J by 2 bases, with 17 bases left in between. The CDR3 is made up of 16 amino acids. In germline, CDR1 is ENHRY, CDR2 SYGVKD. DNA of the CDR3: TGTGCCATCAGTGAAGGCACGACAAAGGGGACCTACGAGCAGTACTTC. Amino acids: CAISEGTTKGTYEQYF.

This clone was seen only a few times. This chain uses TRBV7-9 with TRBJ1-2; the match to TRBD1 covers 7 bases. Germline assignment: CDR1 SEHNR and CDR2 FQNEAQ (reference sequence). Trimming cost V 5 bases and J 14 bases; bases outside gene matches: 11. CDR3 length: 12 amino acids. CDR3 in DNA: TGTGCCAGCAGCGGAGGGACAGTTAATAAAACCTTC. This codes for CASSGGTVNKTF.

V and J are TRBV5-6 and TRBJ2-3; D gene uncertain. This CDR3 comprises 12 residues. Germline V lookup: CDR1 SGHDT, CDR2 YYEEEE. The germline V and J ends were trimmed by 4 bases and 1 base, with 4 bases remaining between them. CDR3 sequence: CASSLRTDTQYF. The CDR3 DNA sequence: TGTGCCAGCAGCCTGCGCACAGATACGCAGTATTTT.

The sample holds one count of this clone. This sequence joins TRBV6-5 and TRBJ2-7, with D possibly called TRBD1 or TRBD2 (5 bases each). Per the germline V gene, CDR1 is MNHEY and CDR2 is SVGAGI. The CDR3 contains 12 residues. V lost 5 bases and J 5 bases, leaving 10 bases between the germline ends. CDR3: CASSRGSNEQYF. CDR3 nucleotides: TGTGCCAGCAGTCGGGGCAGTAACGAGCAGTACTTC.

The rearrangement links TRBV15 to TRBJ2-4, with D possibly called TRBD1 or TRBD2 (5 bases each). V was cut by 3 bases and J by 8 bases, with 11 bases left in between. Germline V gene data show CDR1 as LNHNV and CDR2 as YYDKDF (reference sequence). This CDR3 has 13 amino acids. CDR3 residues: CATSSGGIDIQYF. CDR3 coding DNA: TGTGCCACCAGCAGTGGGGGTATCGACATTCAGTACTTC.

The CDR3 reads CASSGGQGAAGANVLTF. The CDR3 nucleotides read TGTGCCAGCAGCGGAGGACAGGGGGCGGCTGGGGCCAACGTCCTGACTTTC. J is TRBJ2-6 and V is TRBV9; TRBD1 matches 11 bases. Germline trimming cut 3 bases from V and 2 bases from J; bases unmatched to any gene: 4. This CDR3 contains 17 residues. Looked up from germline, CDR1 is SGDLS and CDR2 is YYNGEE.

This sequence joins TRBV7-9 and TRBJ1-6; D unclear. Germline CDR1 and CDR2: SEHNR and FQNEAQ (reference sequence). The CDR3 has 14 residues. The V end was cut by 5 bases, the J end by 7 bases, with 12 bases between. The CDR3 loop is CASSGGPLNSPLHF. The CDR3 nucleotides are TGTGCCAGCAGCGGCGGACCGTTGAATTCACCCCTCCACTTT.

The chain recombines TRBV25-1 with TRBJ2-4, with D maybe TRBD1 (7 bases). V lost 4 bases to trimming and J lost 5 bases, with 12 bases between them. CDR3 length equals 14 residues. The germline CDR1 and CDR2 sequences are MGHDK and SYGVNS. CDR3 DNA: TGTGCCAGCAGTGTAACAGGGGAGGAAAACATTCAGTACTTC. Amino acid sequence: CASSVTGEENIQYF. Full variable domain (remainder filled in from reference TRBV25-1 and TRBJ2-4): EADIYQTPRYLVIGTGKKITLECSQTMGHDKMYWYQQDPGMELHLIHYSYGVNSTEKGDLSSESTVSRIRTEHFPLTLESARPSHTSQYLCASSVTGEENIQYFGAGTRLSVL.

The V call is TRBV30, the J call TRBJ1-4; TRBD1 is a possible D gene (5 bases). The CDR3 extends over 14 amino acids. V dropped 0 bases and J dropped 9 bases, with 14 bases sitting between them. CDR1 is GTSNPN, CDR2 SVGIG, per germline (reference sequence). The CDR3 sequence is CAWSVGGTDKKLFF. The CDR3 DNA reads as TGTGCCTGGAGTGTAGGAGGGACCGACAAAAAACTGTTTTTT.

This clone appeared a single time. J is TRBJ2-1 and V is TRBV19, with D perhaps matching TRBD2 (6 bases). The CDR3 has 13 amino acids. The germline V gene encodes CDR1 LNHDA and CDR2 SQIVND (reference sequence). V was cut by 8 bases and J by 8 bases, with 16 bases left in between. CDR3 sequence: CASPSVSVHEQFF. For the CDR3, the DNA is TGTGCCAGTCCTAGCGTATCTGTTCATGAGCAGTTCTTC.

This clone was found once. The chain couples TRBV4-1 to TRBJ2-7; D is perhaps TRBD1 (5 bases). In germline, CDR1 is MGHRA, CDR2 YSYEKL. Trimming pared 4 bases from V and 6 bases from J, leaving 16 bases between. This CDR3 comprises 14 residues. For the CDR3, the DNA is TGCGCCAGCAGCCCCCTCGGCAGGGTGGCCGAGCAGTACTTC. Translating gives CASSPLGRVAEQYF.